The 20 T cell receptor beta chains listed next were all sequenced from one sample in a study of T cells in Graves' hyperthyroidism and ophthalmopathy. Amplified TCR beta CDR3 regions derived from RNA transcripts. The primer set for the first-round RT-PCR of the TCR CDR3 was HTBI. TCRdb used MiXCR to reprocess the multiplex PCR reads, holding one entry per CDR3 protein. The sample carries 490,000 or so distinct CDR3 sequences, just under 20% recorded once. The sequencing input was blood. Receptors were obtained from a man in his forties with Graves' ophthalmopathy.

The chain recombines TRBV28 with TRBJ2-4; possibly TRBD2 for D (6 bases). Germline lookup yields CDR1 MDHEN and CDR2 SYDVKM. The ends were cut back, 4 bases at V and 5 bases at J, with 24 bases in the middle. This CDR3 comprises 18 residues. The CDR3 nucleotides are TGTGCCAGCAGTTCCTTGGACCCTCAGGGAGGTGCCCAAAACATTCAGTACTTC. The encoded protein is CASSSLDPQGGAQNIQYF.

The rearrangement joins TRBV28 to TRBJ2-5, with a tentative D call TRBD2 (5 bases). The germline gives CDR1 MDHEN, CDR2 SYDVKM. V gave up 1 base and J gave up 1 base, with 7 bases separating them. This CDR3 is built from 14 residues. The CDR3 DNA follows: TGTGCCAGCAGTTTATTCCGGGGCCAAGAGACCCAGTACTTC. Residues: CASSLFRGQETQYF. The full variable domain, with the rest looked up from reference TRBV28 and TRBJ2-5, is DVKVTQSSRYLVKRTGEKVFLECVQDMDHENMFWYRQDPGLGLRLIYFSYDVKMKEKGDIPEGYSVSREKKERFSLILESASTNQTSMYLCASSLFRGQETQYFGPGTRLLVL.

This clonotype came up once. A much larger clone is a single base away; this may be a read error. The J gene is TRBJ2-7, the V gene TRBV28, with TRBD2 identical over 7 bases. This CDR3 has 13 amino acids. Germline V gene data show CDR1 as MDHEN and CDR2 as SYDVKM. DNA of the CDR3: TGTGTCAACTATAGCGGGTACACCTACGAGCAGTACTTC. It is translated as CVNYSGYTYEQYF.

This clonotype was recorded a few times. Written as DNA, the CDR3 is TGTGCCAGCAGCCGCCTCCGGACCACAGGTCCCTCCTACGAGCAGTACTTC. This translates into CASSRLRTTGPSYEQYF. The chain links TRBV12-3 or TRBV12-4 to TRBJ2-7, with a weak D call TRBD1 (5 bases). Trimming left V 6 bases short and J 0 bases short, with 21 bases between. The CDR3 covers 17 residues.

This clonotype has at least ten counts. This sequence joins TRBV11-1 and TRBJ1-1; TRBD1 aligns across 7 bases. With 11 bases clipped from V and 0 bases from J, the junction kept 6 bases outside the gene matches. Per the germline V gene, CDR1 is SGHAT and CDR2 is FQDESV (reference sequence). The CDR3 extends over 13 amino acids. The CDR3 DNA follows: TGTGCCGGCAAAGGACAGGTGAACACTGAAGCTTTCTTT. Translating it yields CAGKGQVNTEAFF. Full variable domain (missing parts from reference TRBV11-1 and TRBJ1-1): EAEVAQSPRYKITEKSQAVAFWCDPISGHATLYWYRQILGQGPELLVQFQDESVVDDSQLPKDRFSAERLKGVDSTLKIQPAELGDSAMYLCAGKGQVNTEAFFGQGTRLTVV.

The rearrangement links TRBV12-3 or TRBV12-4 to TRBJ1-5; 8 bases match TRBD1. The junction had 11 bases not matched to a gene; V was cut back by 7 bases and J by 6 bases. The CDR3 has 15 residues. CDR3 in DNA: TGTGCCAGCACCTCGGACAGGGTAAAGTCTCAGCCCCAGCATTTT. This encodes CASTSDRVKSQPQHF.

This clonotype has a single count. Possible read error: a much larger clone is one base away. The CDR3 does not end in the conserved phenylalanine or tryptophan, so this is likely a read error. The chain combines TRBV27 with TRBJ1-2; perhaps TRBD1 as D (6 bases). CDR3 length: 14 residues. Trimming shortened V by 6 bases and J by 5 bases, and 16 bases separated the two germline ends. In germline, CDR1 is MNHEY, CDR2 SMNVEV (reference sequence). As DNA, the CDR3 is TGTGCCAGCAGCTCGGCGGGGGCGAGGTATGGCTACACCCTC. Translation gives CASSSAGARYGYTL.

This clonotype was observed a few times. J is TRBJ2-7 and V is TRBV29-1, with 7 bases lining up with TRBD1. This CDR3 spans 11 amino acids. Germline CDR1 and CDR2: SQVTM and ANQGSEA. CDR3 DNA: TGCAGTATCCGTAGGGGGCACGAGCAGTACTTC. Its translation: CSIRRGHEQYF.

This clonotype came up a few times. V is TRBV29-1 and J is TRBJ2-7; perhaps TRBD2 as D (6 bases). Germline V gene data show CDR1 as SQVTM and CDR2 as ANQGSEA. V lost 3 bases and J 2 bases, leaving 11 bases between the germline ends. The length of the CDR3 is 13 residues. The CDR3, as DNA: TGCAGCGTTGACGGGGGAGCGGCCTACGAGCAGTACTTC. Translating gives CSVDGGAAYEQYF.

In this sample, this clonotype turned up many times. This chain uses TRBV7-2 with TRBJ2-5; either TRBD1 or TRBD2 may supply D (5 bases each). The CDR3 spans 16 residues. Germline CDR1 reads SGHTA; CDR2 reads FQGNSA. Trimming stripped 5 bases from V and 0 bases from J, with 16 bases between. Here the CDR3 DNA reads TGTGCCAGCAGCCCGGGGCACGTGGGATACCAAGAGACCCAGTACTTC. This codes for CASSPGHVGYQETQYF.

As regards this clonotype: This may be a read error, as it is one base from a much larger clone. CDR3 amino acids: CASSPGQQETQYF. In DNA form, the CDR3 reads TGTGCCAGCTCACCGGGACAGCAAGAGACCCAGTACTTC. The V and J genes are TRBV18 and TRBJ2-5, with 7 bases lining up with TRBD1. In germline, CDR1 is KGHSH, CDR2 LQKENI. The CDR3 contains 13 residues. Trimming removed 3 bases from V and 2 bases from J; junction bases left unmatched: 0.

Concerning this clonotype itself: This may arise from a read error, as a much more abundant clone is one base away. The chain uses TRBV28 and TRBJ1-1; the match to TRBD1 covers 11 bases. The CDR3 consists of 16 residues. With V trimmed by 5 bases and J by 0 bases, 5 bases remained unmatched. The germline CDR1 and CDR2 sequences are MDHEN and SYDVKM. The CDR3 loop is CASSTGTGGLNTEAFF. In nucleotides, the CDR3 is TGTGCCAGCAGTACCGGGACAGGGGGACTGAACACTGAAGCTTTCTTT.

This clonotype was detected only a few times. This sequence joins TRBV9 and TRBJ2-2; TRBD2 agrees at 9 bases. Trimming removed 4 bases from V and 4 bases from J; junction bases left unmatched: 2. Germline lookup yields CDR1 SGDLS and CDR2 YYNGEE. There are 14 residues in the CDR3. Written as DNA, the CDR3 is TGTGCCAGCAGCTTGACTAGCGGCACCGGGGAGCTGTTTTTT. This encodes CASSLTSGTGELFF.

The V gene is TRBV2, the J gene TRBJ2-1; weak D call: TRBD2 (5 bases). CDR1 is SNHLY and CDR2 is FYNNEI in the germline V gene. The CDR3 extends over 13 amino acids. Trimming removed 10 bases from V and 6 bases from J, with 16 bases in between. The CDR3 DNA is TGTGCCACTTACACGGACTTCAGCAATGAGCAGTTCTTC. Its translation is CATYTDFSNEQFF.

The table lists this clonotype with many counts. This chain connects TRBV24-1 to TRBJ1-2; the match to TRBD1 covers 7 bases. The CDR3 spans 15 residues. J lost 3 bases, V lost 4 bases, and 7 bases had no gene match. Germline loops: CDR1 KGHDR, CDR2 SFDVKD. Here the CDR3 reads CATSDPGQAHYGYTF. CDR3 nucleotides: TGTGCCACCAGTGACCCAGGACAGGCCCACTATGGCTACACCTTC.

This clonotype has ten or more counts. This chain joins TRBV11-2 and TRBJ2-3, with D possibly matching TRBD1 (6 bases). The CDR3 has 14 residues. Germline CDR1 reads SGHAT; CDR2 reads FQNNGV. Trimming took 5 bases from V and 4 from J, leaving 13 bases between them. The chain's CDR3 is CASSPPGASDTQYF. The CDR3 DNA follows: TGTGCCAGCAGCCCGCCAGGGGCTTCAGATACGCAGTATTTT.

The chain has TRBV19 and TRBJ1-1, with 8 bases lining up with TRBD1. Germline-derived CDR1 and CDR2 are LNHDA and SQIVND (reference sequence). The trim removed 7 bases at V and 4 bases at J, leaving 11 bases unmatched. The CDR3 extends over 15 amino acids. The CDR3: CASTDIRGLGTEAFF. The DNA of the CDR3 is TGTGCCAGTACCGACATCAGGGGGCTCGGCACTGAAGCTTTCTTT.

This clonotype was seen ten or more times. The rearrangement uses TRBV27 and TRBJ1-1, with D uncertain. Germline CDR1 MNHEY, CDR2 SMNVEV (reference sequence). V lost 2 bases to trimming and J lost 4 bases, with 8 bases between them. The CDR3 is 13 amino acids. For the CDR3, the DNA is TGTGCCAGCAGTTTAAAAGCGCGCACTGAAGCTTTCTTT. Amino acids: CASSLKARTEAFF.

This clonotype was counted only a few times. This sequence joins TRBV20-1 and TRBJ2-2; D not certain. The CDR3 length is 13 residues. Germline V lookup: CDR1 DFQATT, CDR2 SNEGSKA (reference sequence). V was cut by 0 bases and J by 2 bases, with 4 bases left in between. In nucleotides, the CDR3 is TGCAGTGCTAGAGACAGAAACACCGGGGAGCTGTTTTTT. Its translation: CSARDRNTGELFF.

The CDR3 here is CASSASGTGGSGNTIYF. The CDR3 bases are TGTGCCAGCAGCGCCTCCGGGACAGGGGGCTCTGGAAACACCATATATTTT. The chain recombines TRBV9 with TRBJ1-3, with 11 bases that match TRBD1. This CDR3 region has 17 residues. Trimming removed 3 bases from V and 0 bases from J; junction bases left unmatched: 5. Germline values: CDR1 SGDLS, CDR2 YYNGEE.